This T cell receptor beta chain comes out of a study of regulatory T cells in long-lasting Graves disease. Study-wide context: Persistent Graves' disease denoted over 5 years of antithyroid drugs plus positive TSH receptor antibodies.

The table lists this clonotype with a few counts. Germline values: CDR1 SGHTA, CDR2 FQGNSA. V lost 2 bases and J lost 5, with 11 bases in between. This CDR3 has 14 amino acids. As for time point: persistent/refractory GD, antithyroid drugs over 5 years with positive TRAb. PBMC RNA was the source of the TCR library. Arm-PCR of CDR3 regions and iRepertoire HTBI primers were used to build TCR beta libraries. TCRdb fed the multiplex PCR reads into MiXCR, producing one record per CDR3 protein. Found here are approximately 500,000 distinct CDR3 sequences, roughly a fifth of them singletons; the top ten hold about 7%.

The sample consisted of peripheral blood mononuclear cells (PBMCs), taken when the disease was refractory, from a patient treated with antithyroid drugs. The rearrangement joins TRBV7-2 to TRBJ2-3; no firm D call. The clonotype originates from a female donor with Graves disease. DNA for the CDR3: TGTGCCAGCAGCTTACCACTCCGAGGAGATACGCAGTATTTT. Protein: CASSLPLRGDTQYF.